This T cell receptor beta chain is from a study of early T cells in non-severe SARS-CoV-2 infection. Each CDR3 protein gets one entry after TCRdb re-called the 5' RACE reads with MiXCR. Of roughly 70,000 distinct CDR3 sequences in the sample, about 12% were seen once. In its sample, this clonotype was seen many times. The germline CDR1 and CDR2 sequences are LGHNA and YNFKEQ. The CDR3 extends over 17 amino acids. The ends lost 0 bases at V and 3 bases at J; junction bases unmatched: 6. The receptor was isolated from an adult who was a healthcare worker with PCR-confirmed SARS-CoV-2 infection or an uninfected control (not recorded which). The sequenced material came from whole blood. The rearrangement joins TRBV4-2 to TRBJ2-2, with 8 bases that match TRBD2. In nucleotides, the CDR3 is TGTGCCAGCAGCCAAGATGGTCCTAGCGGGTACACCGGGGAGCTGTTTTTT. Translation gives CASSQDGPSGYTGELFF.